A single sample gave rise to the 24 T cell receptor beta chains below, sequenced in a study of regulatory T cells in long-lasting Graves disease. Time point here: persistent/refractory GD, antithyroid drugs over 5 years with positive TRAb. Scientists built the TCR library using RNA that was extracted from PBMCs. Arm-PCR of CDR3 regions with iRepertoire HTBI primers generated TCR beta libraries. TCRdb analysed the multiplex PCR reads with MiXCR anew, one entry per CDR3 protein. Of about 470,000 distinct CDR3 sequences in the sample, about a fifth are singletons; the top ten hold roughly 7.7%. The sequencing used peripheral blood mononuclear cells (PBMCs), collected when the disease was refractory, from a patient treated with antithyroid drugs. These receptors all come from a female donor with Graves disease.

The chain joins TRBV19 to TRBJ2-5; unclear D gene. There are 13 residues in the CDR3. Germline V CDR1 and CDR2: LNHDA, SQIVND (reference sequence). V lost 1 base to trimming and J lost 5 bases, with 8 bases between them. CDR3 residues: CASSIVFPETQYF. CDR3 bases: TGTGCCAGTAGTATAGTGTTTCCGGAGACCCAGTACTTC.

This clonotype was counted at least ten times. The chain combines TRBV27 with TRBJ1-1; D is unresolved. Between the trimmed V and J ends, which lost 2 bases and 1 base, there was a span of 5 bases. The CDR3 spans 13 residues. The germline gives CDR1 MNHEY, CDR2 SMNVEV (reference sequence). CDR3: CASSLTRNTEAFF. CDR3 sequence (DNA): TGTGCCAGCAGTTTAACACGGAACACTGAAGCTTTCTTT.

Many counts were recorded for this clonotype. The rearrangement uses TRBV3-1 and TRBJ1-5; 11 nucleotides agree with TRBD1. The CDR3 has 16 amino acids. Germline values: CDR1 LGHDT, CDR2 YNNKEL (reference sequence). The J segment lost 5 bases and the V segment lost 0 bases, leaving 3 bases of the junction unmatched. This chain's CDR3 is CASSQEGTGGHQPQHF. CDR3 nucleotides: TGTGCCAGCAGCCAAGAAGGGACAGGGGGACATCAGCCCCAGCATTTT.

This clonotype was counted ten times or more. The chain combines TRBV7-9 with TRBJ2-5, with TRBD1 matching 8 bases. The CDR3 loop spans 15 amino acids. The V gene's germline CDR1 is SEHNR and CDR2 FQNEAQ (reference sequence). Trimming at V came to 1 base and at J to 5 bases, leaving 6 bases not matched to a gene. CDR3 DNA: TGTGCCAGCAGCTTAGTCGCGACAGGGGTCGAGACCCAGTACTTC. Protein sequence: CASSLVATGVETQYF. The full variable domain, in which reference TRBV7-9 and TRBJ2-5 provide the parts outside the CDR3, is DTGVSQNPRHKITKRGQNVTFRCDPISEHNRLYWYRQTLGQGPEFLTYFQNEAQLEKSRLLSDRFSAERPKGSFSTLEIQRTEQGDSAMYLCASSLVATGVETQYFGPGTRLLVL.

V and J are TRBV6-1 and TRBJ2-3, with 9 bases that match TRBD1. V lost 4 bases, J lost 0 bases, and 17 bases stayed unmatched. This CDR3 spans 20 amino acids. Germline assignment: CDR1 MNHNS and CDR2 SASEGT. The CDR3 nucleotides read TGTGCCAGCAGTGTCAGGGACAGGGTGCGCCTGGCTACTAGCACAGATACGCAGTATTTT. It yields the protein CASSVRDRVRLATSTDTQYF.

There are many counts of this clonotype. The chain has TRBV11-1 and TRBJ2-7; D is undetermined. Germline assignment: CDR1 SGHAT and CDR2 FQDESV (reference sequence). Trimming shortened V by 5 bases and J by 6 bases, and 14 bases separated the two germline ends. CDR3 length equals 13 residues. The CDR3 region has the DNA TGTGCCAGCAGCCGAGGCGGAGTCGGCGAGCAGTACTTC. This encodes CASSRGGVGEQYF. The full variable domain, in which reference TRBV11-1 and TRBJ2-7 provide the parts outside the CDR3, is EAEVAQSPRYKITEKSQAVAFWCDPISGHATLYWYRQILGQGPELLVQFQDESVVDDSQLPKDRFSAERLKGVDSTLKIQPAELGDSAMYLCASSRGGVGEQYFGPGTRLTVT.

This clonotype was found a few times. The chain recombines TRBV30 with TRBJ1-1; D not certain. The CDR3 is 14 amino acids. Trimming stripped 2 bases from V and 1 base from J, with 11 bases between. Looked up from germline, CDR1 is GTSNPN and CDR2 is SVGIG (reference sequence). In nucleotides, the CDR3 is TGTGCCTGGAGTCCCGGAACAAGGAACACTGAAGCTTTCTTT. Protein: CAWSPGTRNTEAFF. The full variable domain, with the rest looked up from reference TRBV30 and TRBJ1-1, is SQTIHQWPATLVQPVGSPLSLECTVEGTSNPNLYWYRQAAGRGLQLLFYSVGIGQISSEVPQNLSASRPQDRQFILSSKKLLLSDSGFYLCAWSPGTRNTEAFFGQGTRLTVV.

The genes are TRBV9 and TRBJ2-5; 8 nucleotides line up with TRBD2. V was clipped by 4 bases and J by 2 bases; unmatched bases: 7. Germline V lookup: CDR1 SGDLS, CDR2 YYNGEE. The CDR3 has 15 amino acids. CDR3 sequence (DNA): TGTGCCAGCAGCAATAGCGGGAACCTACAAGAGACCCAGTACTTC. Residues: CASSNSGNLQETQYF. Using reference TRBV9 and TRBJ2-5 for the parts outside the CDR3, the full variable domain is DSGVTQTPKHLITATGQRVTLRCSPRSGDLSVYWYQQSLDQGLQFLIQYYNGEERAKGNILERFSAQQFPDLHSELNLSSLELGDSALYFCASSNSGNLQETQYFGPGTRLLVL.

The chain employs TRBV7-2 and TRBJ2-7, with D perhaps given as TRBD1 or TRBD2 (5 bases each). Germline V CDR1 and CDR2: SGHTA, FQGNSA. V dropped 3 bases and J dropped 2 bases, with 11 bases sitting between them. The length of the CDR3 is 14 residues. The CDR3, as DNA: TGTGCCAGCAGCTTCGGGGCAGGAACCTACGAGCAGTACTTC. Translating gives CASSFGAGTYEQYF.

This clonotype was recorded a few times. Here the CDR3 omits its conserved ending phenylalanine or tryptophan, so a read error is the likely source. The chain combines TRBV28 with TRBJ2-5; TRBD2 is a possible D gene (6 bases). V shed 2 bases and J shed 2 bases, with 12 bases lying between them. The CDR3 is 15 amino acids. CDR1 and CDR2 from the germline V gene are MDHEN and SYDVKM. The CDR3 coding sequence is TGTGCCAGCAGTTTACACTCCGGGACTCAAGAGACCCAGTACCTC. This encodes CASSLHSGTQETQYL.

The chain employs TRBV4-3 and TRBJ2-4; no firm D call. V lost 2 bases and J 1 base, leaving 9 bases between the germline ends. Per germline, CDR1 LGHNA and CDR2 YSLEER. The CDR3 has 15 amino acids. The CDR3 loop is CASSQTWRAKNIQYF. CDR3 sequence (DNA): TGCGCCAGCAGCCAAACTTGGCGGGCCAAAAACATTCAGTACTTC.

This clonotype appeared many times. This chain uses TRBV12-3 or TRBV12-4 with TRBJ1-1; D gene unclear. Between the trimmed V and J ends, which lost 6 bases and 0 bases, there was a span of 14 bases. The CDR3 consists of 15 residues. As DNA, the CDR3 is TGTGCCAGCAGCCGCCGCGATTTCATGAACACTGAAGCTTTCTTT. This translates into CASSRRDFMNTEAFF.

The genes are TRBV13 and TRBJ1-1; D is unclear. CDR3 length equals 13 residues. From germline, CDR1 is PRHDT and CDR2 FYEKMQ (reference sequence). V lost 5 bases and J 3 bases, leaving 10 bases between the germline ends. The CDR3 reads CASSARGDTEAFF. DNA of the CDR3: TGTGCCAGCAGCGCCCGGGGTGACACTGAAGCTTTCTTT.

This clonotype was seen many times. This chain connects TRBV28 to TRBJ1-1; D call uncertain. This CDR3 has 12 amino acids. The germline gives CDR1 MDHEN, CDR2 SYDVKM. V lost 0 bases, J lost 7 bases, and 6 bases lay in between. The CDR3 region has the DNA TGTGCCAGCAGTTTATGGGACCGTGAAGCTTTCTTT. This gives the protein CASSLWDREAFF.

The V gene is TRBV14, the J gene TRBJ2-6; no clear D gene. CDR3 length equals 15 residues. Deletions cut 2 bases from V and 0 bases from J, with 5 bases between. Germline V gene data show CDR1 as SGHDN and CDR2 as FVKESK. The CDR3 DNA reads TGTGCCAGCAGCCAATTAGGCTCTGGGGCCAACGTCCTGACTTTC. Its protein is CASSQLGSGANVLTF.

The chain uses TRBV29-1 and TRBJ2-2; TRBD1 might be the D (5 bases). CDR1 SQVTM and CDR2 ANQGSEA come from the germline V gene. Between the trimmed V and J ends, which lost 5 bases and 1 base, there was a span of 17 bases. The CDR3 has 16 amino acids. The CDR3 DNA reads TGCAGCGTTCGACAGAACCCTAGTTTGAACACCGGGGAGCTGTTTTTT. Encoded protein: CSVRQNPSLNTGELFF.

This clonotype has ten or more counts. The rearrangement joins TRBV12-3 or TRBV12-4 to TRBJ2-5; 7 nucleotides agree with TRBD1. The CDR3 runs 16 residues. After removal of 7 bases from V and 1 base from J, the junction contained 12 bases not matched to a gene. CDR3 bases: TGTGCCAGCACCGGGACCGGGACAGATTTCCAAGAGACCCAGTACTTC. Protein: CASTGTGTDFQETQYF.

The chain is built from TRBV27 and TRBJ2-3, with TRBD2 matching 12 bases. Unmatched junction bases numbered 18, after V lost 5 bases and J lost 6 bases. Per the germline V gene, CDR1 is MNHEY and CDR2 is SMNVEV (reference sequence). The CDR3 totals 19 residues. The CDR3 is CASSPIGGLAGPSVDTQYF. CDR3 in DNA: TGTGCCAGCAGTCCCATAGGAGGACTAGCGGGGCCATCAGTGGATACGCAGTATTTT.

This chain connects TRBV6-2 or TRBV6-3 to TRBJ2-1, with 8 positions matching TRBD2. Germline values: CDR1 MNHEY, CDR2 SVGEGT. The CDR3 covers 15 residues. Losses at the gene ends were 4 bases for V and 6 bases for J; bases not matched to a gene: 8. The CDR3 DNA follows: TGTGCCAGCAGTTTCACGGGAGGGCCAATCAATGAGCAGTTCTTC. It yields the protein CASSFTGGPINEQFF.

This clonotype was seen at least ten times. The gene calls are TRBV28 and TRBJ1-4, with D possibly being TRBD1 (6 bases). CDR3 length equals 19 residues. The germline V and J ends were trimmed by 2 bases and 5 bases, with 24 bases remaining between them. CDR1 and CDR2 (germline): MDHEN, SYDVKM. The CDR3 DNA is TGTGCCAGCAGTTTAAGTTTCGTCAGGGGTAAAGCGGGAAATGAAAAACTGTTTTTT. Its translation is CASSLSFVRGKAGNEKLFF.

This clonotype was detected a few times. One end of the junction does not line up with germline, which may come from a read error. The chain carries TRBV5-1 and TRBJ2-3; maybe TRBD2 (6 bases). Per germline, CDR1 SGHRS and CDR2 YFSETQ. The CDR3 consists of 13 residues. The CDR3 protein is CASSLTSRDTQYF. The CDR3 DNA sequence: TGCGCCAGCAGCTTGACTAGCAGAGATACGCAGTATTTT.

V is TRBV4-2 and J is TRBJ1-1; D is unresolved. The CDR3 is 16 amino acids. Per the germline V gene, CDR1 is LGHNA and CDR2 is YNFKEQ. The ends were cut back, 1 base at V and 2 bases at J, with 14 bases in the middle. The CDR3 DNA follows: TGTGCCAGCAGCCAAGTGGGGTCTTGGGAAAACACTGAAGCTTTCTTT. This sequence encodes CASSQVGSWENTEAFF.

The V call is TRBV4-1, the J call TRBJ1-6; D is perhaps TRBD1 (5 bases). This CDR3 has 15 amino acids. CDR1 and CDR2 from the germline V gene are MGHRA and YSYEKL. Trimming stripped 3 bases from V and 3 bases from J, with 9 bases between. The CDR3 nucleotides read TGCGCCAGCAGCCACCGTGACAGCTATAATTCACCCCTCCACTTT. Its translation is CASSHRDSYNSPLHF.

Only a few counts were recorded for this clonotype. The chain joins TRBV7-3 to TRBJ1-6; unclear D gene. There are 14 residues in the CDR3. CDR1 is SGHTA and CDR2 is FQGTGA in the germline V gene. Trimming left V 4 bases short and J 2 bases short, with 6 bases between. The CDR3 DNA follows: TGTGCCAGCAGCTCCCAGCCCTATAATTCACCCCTCCACTTT. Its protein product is CASSSQPYNSPLHF.